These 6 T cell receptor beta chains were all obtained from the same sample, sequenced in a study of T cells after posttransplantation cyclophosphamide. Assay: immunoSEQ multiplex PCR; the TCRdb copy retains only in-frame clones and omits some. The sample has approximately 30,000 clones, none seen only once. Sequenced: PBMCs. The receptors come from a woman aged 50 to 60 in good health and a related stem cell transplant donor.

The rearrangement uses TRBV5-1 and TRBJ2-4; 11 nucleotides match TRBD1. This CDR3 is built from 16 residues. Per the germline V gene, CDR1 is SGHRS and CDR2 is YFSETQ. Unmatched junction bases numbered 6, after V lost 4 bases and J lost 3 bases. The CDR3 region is CASSPGQGAVKNIQYF. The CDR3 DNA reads TGCGCCAGCAGCCCAGGACAGGGGGCGGTCAAAAACATTCAGTACTTC.

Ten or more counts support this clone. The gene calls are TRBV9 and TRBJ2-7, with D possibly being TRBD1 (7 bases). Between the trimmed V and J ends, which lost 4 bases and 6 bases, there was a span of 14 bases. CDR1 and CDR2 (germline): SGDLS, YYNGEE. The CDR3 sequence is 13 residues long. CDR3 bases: TGTGCCAGCAGCTTCCGACAGGGAGGCGAGCAGTACTTC. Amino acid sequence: CASSFRQGGEQYF.

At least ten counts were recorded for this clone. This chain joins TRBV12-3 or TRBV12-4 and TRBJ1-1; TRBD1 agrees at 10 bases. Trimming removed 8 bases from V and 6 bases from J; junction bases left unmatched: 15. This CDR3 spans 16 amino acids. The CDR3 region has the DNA TGTGCCAGCCGCTTTGACGAGGGGACAGGGGAATCTGAAGCTTTCTTT. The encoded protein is CASRFDEGTGESEAFF.

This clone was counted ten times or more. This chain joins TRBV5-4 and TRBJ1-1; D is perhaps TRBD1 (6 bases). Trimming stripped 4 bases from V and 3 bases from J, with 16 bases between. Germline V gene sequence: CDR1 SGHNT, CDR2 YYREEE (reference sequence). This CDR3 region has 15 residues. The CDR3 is CASSAVGQKHTEAFF. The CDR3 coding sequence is TGTGCCAGCAGCGCGGTGGGACAAAAGCACACTGAAGCTTTCTTT.

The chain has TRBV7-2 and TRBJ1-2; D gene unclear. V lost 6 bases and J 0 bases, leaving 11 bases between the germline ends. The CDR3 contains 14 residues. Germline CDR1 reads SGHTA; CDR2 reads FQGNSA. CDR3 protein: CASRPNTANYGYTF. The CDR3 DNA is TGTGCCAGCAGGCCGAACACCGCTAACTATGGCTACACCTTC.

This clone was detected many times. CDR3 sequence reads: CASSLRRAASTDTQYF. CDR3 DNA sequence: TGTGCCAGCAGCTTAAGGAGGGCTGCTAGCACAGATACGCAGTATTTT. The V and J genes are TRBV7-3 and TRBJ2-3, with D possibly TRBD2 on 6 matching bases. Deletions cut 1 base from V and 0 bases from J, with 11 bases between. The CDR3 totals 16 residues. Germline V lookup: CDR1 SGHTA, CDR2 FQGTGA. The full variable domain, with the rest looked up from reference TRBV7-3 and TRBJ2-3, is GAGVSQTPSNKVTEKGKYVELRCDPISGHTALYWYRQSLGQGPEFLIYFQGTGAADDSGLPNDRFFAVRPEGSVSTLKIQRTERGDSAVYLCASSLRRAASTDTQYFGPGTRLTVL.